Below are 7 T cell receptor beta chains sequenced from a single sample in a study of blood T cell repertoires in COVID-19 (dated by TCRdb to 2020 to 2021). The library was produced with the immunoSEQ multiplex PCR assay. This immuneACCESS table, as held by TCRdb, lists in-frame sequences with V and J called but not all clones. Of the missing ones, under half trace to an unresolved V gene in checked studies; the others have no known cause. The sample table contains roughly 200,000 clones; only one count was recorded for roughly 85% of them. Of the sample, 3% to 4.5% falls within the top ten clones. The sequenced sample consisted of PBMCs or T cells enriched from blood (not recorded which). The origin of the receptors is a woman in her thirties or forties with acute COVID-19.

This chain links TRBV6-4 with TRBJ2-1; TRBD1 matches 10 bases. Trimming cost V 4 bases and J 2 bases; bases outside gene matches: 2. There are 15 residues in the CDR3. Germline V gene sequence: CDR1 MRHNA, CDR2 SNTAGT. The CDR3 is CASSVGQGAYNEQFF. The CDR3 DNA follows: TGTGCCAGCAGTGTCGGACAGGGGGCCTACAATGAGCAGTTCTTC.

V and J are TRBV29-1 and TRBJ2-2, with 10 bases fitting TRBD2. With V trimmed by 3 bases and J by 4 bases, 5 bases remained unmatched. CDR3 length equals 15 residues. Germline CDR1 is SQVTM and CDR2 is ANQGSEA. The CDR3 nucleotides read TGCAGCGTTGAGGCTAGCGGGGGATTCACCGGGGAGCTGTTTTTT. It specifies CSVEASGGFTGELFF.

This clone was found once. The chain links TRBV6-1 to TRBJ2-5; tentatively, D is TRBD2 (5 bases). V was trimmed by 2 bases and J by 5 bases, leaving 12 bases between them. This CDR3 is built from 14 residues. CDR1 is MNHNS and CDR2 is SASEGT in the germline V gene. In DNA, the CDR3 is TGTGCCAGCAGTGAAATTATACTAGGGGAGACCCAGTACTTC. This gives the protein CASSEIILGETQYF.

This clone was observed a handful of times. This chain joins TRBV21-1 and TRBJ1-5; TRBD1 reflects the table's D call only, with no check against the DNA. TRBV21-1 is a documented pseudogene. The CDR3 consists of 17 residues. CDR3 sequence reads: CASSKGLGDRLSQPQHF. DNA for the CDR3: TGTGCCAGCAGCAAAGGGCTTGGGGACAGGCTTTCACAGCCCCAGCATTTT.

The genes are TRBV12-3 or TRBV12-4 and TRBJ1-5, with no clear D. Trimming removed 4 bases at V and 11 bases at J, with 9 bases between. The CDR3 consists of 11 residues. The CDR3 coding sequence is TGTGCCAGCAGTTCCTCCTTCGCCCAGCATTTT. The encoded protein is CASSSSFAQHF.

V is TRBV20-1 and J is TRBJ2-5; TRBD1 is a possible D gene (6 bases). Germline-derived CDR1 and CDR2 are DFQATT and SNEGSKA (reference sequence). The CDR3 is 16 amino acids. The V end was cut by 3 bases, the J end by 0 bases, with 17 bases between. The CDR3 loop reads CSASPGRGPYQETQYF. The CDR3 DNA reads TGCAGTGCTAGTCCAGGCAGGGGCCCCTACCAAGAGACCCAGTACTTC.

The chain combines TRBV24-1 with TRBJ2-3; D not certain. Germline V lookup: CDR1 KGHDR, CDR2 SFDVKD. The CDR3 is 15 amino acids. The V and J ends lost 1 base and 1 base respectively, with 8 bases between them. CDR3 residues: CATSDFKRGTDTQYF. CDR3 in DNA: TGTGCCACCAGTGATTTTAAACGGGGCACAGATACGCAGTATTTT.